The present T cell receptor (beta chain) was sequenced within a study of blood T cell repertoires in COVID-19. Across the whole study: T cells, B-cell-depleted T cells, or PBMCs supplied cDNA or gDNA.

Under the authors' procedure: Amplifying reference gene primers gave estimates of nucleated cell counts. Here immunoSEQ multiplex PCR was the method, and the copy in TCRdb shows in-frame clones only, minus some. For V, J and clone size, that table is used; D and trimming come from the DNA. The table lists around 260,000 clones, approximately 90% of them singletons. The V gene lost 4 bases and the J gene lost 12 bases, with 13 bases spanning the gap. Germline CDR1 MNHEY, CDR2 SVGEGT. This CDR3 is 12 amino acids long. Sequencing was performed on peripheral blood. This sequence was found in a man in his sixties who had recovered from COVID-19. The chain is built from TRBV6-2 or TRBV6-3 and TRBJ2-1; D remains unclear. CDR3 in amino acids: CASSSSPYSQFF. DNA of the CDR3: TGTGCCAGCAGTTCGTCACCCTATTCGCAGTTCTTC.